This is a list of T cell receptor beta chains from one sample in a study of patients and donors after allogeneic stem cell transplantation. TCRdb processed the RT-PCR reads anew with MiXCR; each CDR3 protein has one entry. Among 200,000 to 250,000 distinct CDR3 sequences listed, over 12% were seen once. The specimen sequenced was blood, either unsorted or a sorted T cell fraction (not recorded which). These receptors all come from a human donor who was either an allogeneic HSCT recipient or a stem cell or donor lymphocyte infusion donor (not recorded which). It is not recorded whose cells these are; they may come from a transplant donor. The conserved cysteine and the conserved F or W are not part of the CDR3 here. Only some rows state a clone size, as once, few, many or a class for expanded clones.

j_call: TRBJ1-2; clone_size: NA; v_call: TRBV7-3; cdr3_length: 12; cdr3_aa: ASSWGGGEDGYT
j_call: TRBJ2-5; clone_size: few; v_call: TRBV24-1; cdr3_length: 13; cdr3_aa: ATGQRDTRQETQY
j_call: TRBJ1-4; clone_size: few; v_call: TRBV2; cdr3_length: 11; cdr3_aa: ASSALGAEKLF
j_call: TRBJ2-7; clone_size: many; v_call: TRBV2; cdr3_length: 9; cdr3_aa: ASSGLHEQY
j_call: TRBJ2-6; clone_size: many; v_call: TRBV7-2; cdr3_length: 14; cdr3_aa: ASRNNRVAGANVLT
j_call: TRBJ2-7; clone_size: NA; v_call: TRBV30; cdr3_length: 12; cdr3_aa: AWRWGRDSYEQY
j_call: TRBJ1-1; clone_size: NA; v_call: TRBV2; cdr3_length: 11; cdr3_aa: ASSVTKATEAF
j_call: TRBJ1-6; clone_size: few; v_call: TRBV4-2; cdr3_length: 13; cdr3_aa: ASSQFGGLNSPLH
j_call: TRBJ2-3; clone_size: few; v_call: TRBV12-3/TRBV12-4; cdr3_length: 14; cdr3_aa: ASSRQTSGRTDTQY
j_call: TRBJ2-3; clone_size: few; v_call: TRBV5-1; cdr3_length: 17; cdr3_aa: ASSSATSGGAVGTDTQY
j_call: TRBJ2-1; clone_size: few; v_call: TRBV20-1; cdr3_length: 10; cdr3_aa: SVGGSYNEQF
j_call: TRBJ1-2; clone_size: few; v_call: TRBV4-3; cdr3_length: 13; cdr3_aa: ASSQDGNSYYGYT
j_call: TRBJ2-1; clone_size: few; v_call: TRBV19; cdr3_length: 13; cdr3_aa: ASFGHPGLINEQF
j_call: TRBJ1-5; clone_size: NA; v_call: TRBV30; cdr3_length: 12; cdr3_aa: AWQGALGNQPQH
j_call: TRBJ1-2; clone_size: many; v_call: TRBV12-3/TRBV12-4; cdr3_length: 11; cdr3_aa: ASSPRTDRGYT
j_call: TRBJ1-2; clone_size: NA; v_call: TRBV6-5; cdr3_length: 11; cdr3_aa: ASSYRRVGGYT
j_call: TRBJ2-2; clone_size: NA; v_call: TRBV30; cdr3_length: 14; cdr3_aa: AWSVIPAGGPGELF
j_call: TRBJ1-2; clone_size: NA; v_call: TRBV20-1; cdr3_length: 11; cdr3_aa: SAQTQLNYGYT
j_call: TRBJ2-2; clone_size: NA; v_call: TRBV7-3; cdr3_length: 14; cdr3_aa: ASSLHGQANTGELF
j_call: TRBJ1-1; clone_size: many; v_call: TRBV4-3; cdr3_length: 11; cdr3_aa: ASSQDRGVRAF
j_call: TRBJ2-2; clone_size: few; v_call: TRBV5-1; cdr3_length: 14; cdr3_aa: ASSPQPTGSAGELF
j_call: TRBJ1-1; clone_size: few; v_call: TRBV6-1; cdr3_length: 12; cdr3_aa: ASSKGQAHTVAF
j_call: TRBJ1-1; clone_size: many; v_call: TRBV2; cdr3_length: 12; cdr3_aa: ASSVAREGTEAF
j_call: TRBJ1-1; clone_size: many; v_call: TRBV29-1; cdr3_length: 13; cdr3_aa: SVEWTGSFFAEAF
j_call: TRBJ2-1; clone_size: NA; v_call: TRBV29-1; cdr3_length: 11; cdr3_aa: SFHQSTYNEQF
j_call: TRBJ2-7; clone_size: few; v_call: TRBV21-1; cdr3_length: 12; cdr3_aa: ASSKPGRGYEQY
j_call: TRBJ2-7; clone_size: NA; v_call: TRBV3-1; cdr3_length: 12; cdr3_aa: ASSQDPVWGEQY
j_call: TRBJ1-5; clone_size: few; v_call: TRBV19; cdr3_length: 16; cdr3_aa: ASTNKGSGAYSNQPQH
j_call: TRBJ2-1; clone_size: many; v_call: TRBV5-1; cdr3_length: 14; cdr3_aa: ASSLVFARGHGEQF
j_call: TRBJ2-5; clone_size: NA; v_call: TRBV11-3; cdr3_length: 12; cdr3_aa: ASGGRAVGETQY
j_call: TRBJ2-3; clone_size: few; v_call: TRBV12-5; cdr3_length: 14; cdr3_aa: ASGLVLAGRTDTQY
j_call: TRBJ2-4; clone_size: NA; v_call: TRBV4-1; cdr3_length: 12; cdr3_aa: ASSQDLGVGIQY
j_call: TRBJ1-6; clone_size: many; v_call: TRBV2; cdr3_length: 11; cdr3_aa: ASSADRRTPLH
j_call: TRBJ2-7; clone_size: few; v_call: TRBV7-9; cdr3_length: 13; cdr3_aa: ASSFSGLAGEEQY
j_call: TRBJ2-4; clone_size: many; v_call: TRBV9; cdr3_length: 14; cdr3_aa: ASSVASGTAKNIQY
j_call: TRBJ2-1; clone_size: many; v_call: TRBV25-1; cdr3_length: 9; cdr3_aa: ASSATNEQF
j_call: TRBJ2-4; clone_size: many; v_call: TRBV6-6; cdr3_length: 9; cdr3_aa: ASSSGTGIS
j_call: TRBJ2-6; clone_size: few; v_call: TRBV6-2/TRBV6-3; cdr3_length: 18; cdr3_aa: ASSHSPVVGGRSGANVLT